These 5 T cell receptor beta chains were all obtained from the same sample, sequenced in a study of shared clonotypes between healthy human individuals. Clones were sequenced by immunoSEQ multiplex PCR, and TCRdb holds only the in-frame ones, with some missing. The repertoire holds millions of clones, around nine tenths seen once, with 0.11% to 0.15% in the top ten. The source material was naive CD4+ T cells sorted from blood. Subset meaning: CD45RA+ positively selected. Source of these receptors: a man aged 18 to 29 in good health.

V is TRBV18 and J is TRBJ2-7; D gene unclear. The V end lost 2 bases, the J end lost 6 bases, and 11 bases lay between the germline ends. Germline V gene lookup returns CDR1 KGHSH and CDR2 LQKENI. The CDR3 spans 13 residues. The DNA for the CDR3 is TGTGCCAGCTCACCATCCACCCCCCCCGAGCAGTACTTC. Translation gives CASSPSTPPEQYF.

The chain uses TRBV5-1 and TRBJ1-5, with 8 bases identical to TRBD1. Looked up from germline, CDR1 is SGHRS and CDR2 is YFSETQ. The junction had 4 bases not matched to a gene; V was cut back by 6 bases and J by 5 bases. The CDR3 length is 13 residues. CDR3 sequence: CASKDREDQPQHF. For the CDR3, the DNA is TGCGCCAGCAAGGACAGGGAGGATCAGCCCCAGCATTTT.

A few counts support this clone. The sample contains more than one DNA sequence encoding this CDR3. The chain has TRBV5-1 and TRBJ1-2, with unresolved D. Germline CDR1 and CDR2: SGHRS and YFSETQ. The CDR3 length is 14 residues. V dropped 4 bases and J dropped 4 bases, with 14 bases sitting between them. CDR3 DNA sequence: TGCGCCAGCAGCCCTAGAACGGGGAGCTATGGCTACACCTTC. As protein: CASSPRTGSYGYTF.

The chain employs TRBV30 and TRBJ2-2; D not certain. Germline CDR1 is GTSNPN and CDR2 is SVGIG (reference sequence). The CDR3 consists of 14 residues. V lost 4 bases and J 2 bases, leaving 11 bases between the germline ends. The CDR3 DNA sequence: TGTGCCTGGAAAACAGCTATTAACACCGGGGAGCTGTTTTTT. Translating it yields CAWKTAINTGELFF.

The chain combines TRBV30 with TRBJ2-7; 10 bases match TRBD1. Unmatched junction bases numbered 4, after V lost 2 bases and J lost 3 bases. The V gene's germline CDR1 is GTSNPN and CDR2 SVGIG (reference sequence). This CDR3 has 14 amino acids. CDR3 DNA sequence: TGTGCCTGGAGTACGACAGGGGGCATCTACGAGCAGTACTTC. It specifies CAWSTTGGIYEQYF.